The following is a TCR beta chain sequence with its context. This sample was taken from a study of control samples from healthy donors and cancer patients. Assay: immunoSEQ multiplex PCR; the TCRdb copy retains only in-frame clones and omits some. The sample lists around 20,000 clones, 82% occurring once. The sample taken for sequencing was PBMCs. This sequence was found in an elderly man with head and neck cancer.

The CDR3 region is CASSYFMSSYNEQFF. The CDR3 nucleotides read TGTGCCAGCAGTTATTTCATGAGCTCCTACAATGAGCAGTTCTTC. V and J are TRBV6-2 or TRBV6-3 and TRBJ2-1, with D hard to call. The CDR3 totals 15 residues. The V end was cut by 3 bases, the J end by 0 bases, with 9 bases between. Per the germline V gene, CDR1 is MNHEY and CDR2 is SVGEGT.